This TCR beta chain was recorded in a study of T-cell memory formation after mild COVID-19. In the study overall: The study found TCR clusters largely donor specific.

TCRdb re-derived calls from the 5' RACE reads in MiXCR, one entry per CDR3 protein. Of about 470,000 distinct CDR3 sequences in the sample, around 25% were seen once. This clonotype showed up many times. The target antigen is unknown. Findings of the study overall: In pre-infection memory, a portion of responding clones appeared, which suggested that cross-reactive memory joined.

This CDR3 has 18 amino acids. The V gene's germline CDR1 is KGHSH and CDR2 LQKENI. The V and J ends lost 6 bases and 11 bases respectively, with 34 bases between them. Sequencing used PBMCs or a T cell subset sorted from them (not recorded which). The sequence derives from an adult woman who had mild COVID-19 (a few samples of this study predate the infection). Cell type and time point are not known. V usage is TRBV18 and J usage is TRBJ1-1; D may be TRBD1 (6 bases). CDR3 in DNA: TGTGCCAGCTCCGGGCCGGGACAACTCGGAACGTCCGGTTTGGTCGCTTTCTTT. Translated, it gives CASSGPGQLGTSGLVAFF.